Listed below are T cell receptor beta chains from one sample, sequenced in a study of blood T cell repertoires in COVID-19. The protocol was immunoSEQ multiplex PCR, while the TCRdb copy is restricted to in-frame clones and leaves out a portion. The profile covers about 370,000 clones, with over 75% appearing a single time and roughly 0.99% taken by the ten largest. The sample taken for sequencing was PBMCs or T cells enriched from blood (not recorded which). These receptors all come from a man aged 18 to 30 who had recovered from COVID-19. Each CDR3 is given with its conserved first and last residue. Each record gives: clone size, J gene, D gene, V gene, CDR3 DNA, CDR3 protein. A D gene is named only where the DNA matches it firmly. Some rows mark clone size as missing; the rest say once, few, many or name a class of expanded clone.

size: .; J: TRBJ1-2; D: TRBD1; V: TRBV6-5; DNA: TGTGCCAGCAGTTACTCGACAGGGACATATGGCTACACCTTC; CDR3: CASSYSTGTYGYTF
size: few; J: TRBJ2-3; D: .; V: TRBV4-1; DNA: TGCGCCAGCAGCCCACAGGGCTACACAGATACGCAGTATTTT; CDR3: CASSPQGYTDTQYF
size: .; J: TRBJ1-5; D: .; V: TRBV28; DNA: TGTGCCAGCAGAACAGGGAGACAGCCCCAGCATTTT; CDR3: CASRTGRQPQHF
size: once; J: TRBJ2-3; D: .; V: TRBV7-9; DNA: TGTGCCAGCAGCCAAGCCCTCACAGATACGCAGTATTTT; CDR3: CASSQALTDTQYF
size: .; J: TRBJ1-1; D: .; V: TRBV28; DNA: TGTGCCAGCAGGCGGGAGCCTATGAACACTGAAGCTTTCTTT; CDR3: CASRREPMNTEAFF
size: .; J: TRBJ2-3; D: .; V: TRBV7-9; DNA: TGTGCCAGCAGCCCCCTAAAGGGGGTAAGCACAGATACGCAGTATTTT; CDR3: CASSPLKGVSTDTQYF
size: .; J: TRBJ2-7; D: .; V: TRBV12-3/TRBV12-4; DNA: TGTGCCAGCAGTACTAGCTTCCACGAGCAGTACTTC; CDR3: CASSTSFHEQYF
size: .; J: TRBJ2-1; D: .; V: TRBV24-1; DNA: TGTGCCACCAGTGACTGGGCTAGCGTGTACAATGAGCAGTTCTTC; CDR3: CATSDWASVYNEQFF
size: once; J: TRBJ1-2; D: .; V: TRBV5-4; DNA: TGTGCCAGCAGCTCACAGGGCAACTATGGCTACACCTTC; CDR3: CASSSQGNYGYTF
size: .; J: TRBJ1-5; D: TRBD1; V: TRBV29-1; DNA: TGCAGCGTCAGGACAGGGCCCTTAAATCAGCCCCAGCATTTT; CDR3: CSVRTGPLNQPQHF
size: .; J: TRBJ2-7; D: TRBD2; V: TRBV27; DNA: TGTGCCAGCAGTTCCTTAATAGGGACTAGCGGGAGTTACGAGCAGTACTTC; CDR3: CASSSLIGTSGSYEQYF
size: .; J: TRBJ2-5; D: TRBD2; V: TRBV27; DNA: TGTGCCAGCAGTTTATGCCTAGCGGGAGGGCAAGAGACCCAGTACTTC; CDR3: CASSLCLAGGQETQYF
size: .; J: TRBJ1-2; D: TRBD1; V: TRBV10-2; DNA: TGCGCCAGCAGTGAGGATAACAGGGGGCGATATGGCTACACCTTC; CDR3: CASSEDNRGRYGYTF
size: .; J: TRBJ2-7; D: TRBD1; V: TRBV4-3; DNA: TGCGCCAGCAGCCCCTCAAGCAAACCGAGACAGGGCTCTGACGAGCAGTACTTC; CDR3: CASSPSSKPRQGSDEQYF
size: .; J: TRBJ1-6; D: .; V: TRBV6-6; DNA: TGTGCCAGTCGTCCCCTACCCCACGATGAGCCCCTCCACTTT; CDR3: CASRPLPHDEPLHF
size: .; J: TRBJ1-3; D: .; V: TRBV19; DNA: TGTGCCAGTACTGACTTAGGCTACTCTGGAAACACCATATATTTT; CDR3: CASTDLGYSGNTIYF
size: .; J: TRBJ1-4; D: .; V: TRBV19; DNA: TGTGCCAGTAGTATCATTTGGGCAGGGCCTAATGAAAAACTGTTTTTT; CDR3: CASSIIWAGPNEKLFF
size: once; J: TRBJ2-7; D: .; V: TRBV19; DNA: TGTGCCAGTAGTATAGCGGGGACTTGGAACTACGAGCAGTACTTC; CDR3: CASSIAGTWNYEQYF
size: .; J: TRBJ2-1; D: .; V: TRBV7-8; DNA: TGTGCCAGCAGCTTAAGACGGTCCACCCATACTAGTGAGCAGTTCTTC; CDR3: CASSLRRSTHTSEQFF
size: .; J: TRBJ1-1; D: .; V: TRBV6-5; DNA: TGTGCCAGCAGCCATATGGAGGTGAACACTGAAGCTTTCTTT; CDR3: CASSHMEVNTEAFF
size: .; J: TRBJ1-1; D: TRBD1; V: TRBV11-3; DNA: TGTGCCAGCAGCTTTGGCGGACAGGGGGCGGCGGCTGAAGCTTTCTTT; CDR3: CASSFGGQGAAAEAFF
size: .; J: TRBJ1-2; D: .; V: TRBV7-2; DNA: TGTGCCAGCAGCTCCCAGCGGGATCCCTATGGCTACACCTTC; CDR3: CASSSQRDPYGYTF
size: .; J: TRBJ1-5; D: .; V: TRBV19; DNA: TGTGCCACCTCTCTTGCGGGAGCTAGCAATCAGCCCCAGCATTTT; CDR3: CATSLAGASNQPQHF
size: .; J: TRBJ1-2; D: TRBD1; V: TRBV10-3; DNA: TGTGCCATCAATCTTGTACAGGGGGATTATGGCTACACCTTC; CDR3: CAINLVQGDYGYTF
size: .; J: TRBJ2-7; D: TRBD1; V: TRBV2; DNA: TGTGCCAGCAGACCGACAGGGGTCTCCTACGAGCAGTACTTC; CDR3: CASRPTGVSYEQYF
size: .; J: TRBJ1-2; D: .; V: TRBV6-1; DNA: TGTGCCAGCAGTGAAGGCGTTCACAGGGAACACTATGGCTACACCTTC; CDR3: CASSEGVHREHYGYTF
size: .; J: TRBJ1-4; D: .; V: TRBV21-1; DNA: TGTGCCAGCAGCAATGACAGGGGGCATGTCGAAAAACTGTTTTTT; CDR3: CASSNDRGHVEKLFF
size: .; J: TRBJ2-5; D: .; V: TRBV2; DNA: TGTGCCAGCAACTGGCGGTCGTCAGGGTCGAAGACCCAGTACTTC; CDR3: CASNWRSSGSKTQYF
size: .; J: TRBJ1-1; D: .; V: TRBV14; DNA: TGTGCCAGCAGCCAAGGTGGCAACACTGAAGCTTTCTTT; CDR3: CASSQGGNTEAFF
size: .; J: TRBJ1-1; D: .; V: TRBV18; DNA: TGTGCCAGCTCACGGGCAGGGCGAGGCGAAGCTTTCTTT; CDR3: CASSRAGRGEAFF
size: .; J: TRBJ1-5; D: .; V: TRBV13; DNA: TGTGCCAGCAGAAGGGGTAATCAGCCCCAGCATTTT; CDR3: CASRRGNQPQHF
size: .; J: TRBJ2-1; D: .; V: TRBV9; DNA: TGTGCCAGCAGCGTACTCGGATCTAGCAGATCCTACAATGAGCAGTTCTTC; CDR3: CASSVLGSSRSYNEQFF
size: .; J: TRBJ1-6; D: .; V: TRBV11-2; DNA: TGTGCCAGCAGCTCCTCCCCGACAGTTCCCCTCCACTTT; CDR3: CASSSSPTVPLHF
size: .; J: TRBJ2-1; D: TRBD2; V: TRBV14; DNA: TGTGCCAGCAGCCAATTGGCTAGCGGAGATTACAATGAGCAGTTCTTC; CDR3: CASSQLASGDYNEQFF
size: few; J: TRBJ2-7; D: .; V: TRBV4-2; DNA: TGTGCCAGCAGCCAAGGAATGGTCGGGTACGAGCAGTACTTC; CDR3: CASSQGMVGYEQYF
size: .; J: TRBJ2-2; D: .; V: TRBV19; DNA: TGTGCCAGTAGTAATAGGGGGTCGAACACCGGGGAGCTGTTTTTT; CDR3: CASSNRGSNTGELFF
size: .; J: TRBJ2-7; D: TRBD2; V: TRBV12-3/TRBV12-4; DNA: TGTGCCAGCAAAGCTAGCGGGGTAACCGAGCAGTACTTC; CDR3: CASKASGVTEQYF
size: once; J: TRBJ2-7; D: TRBD2; V: TRBV18; DNA: TGTGCCAGCTCACAGGGACTAGCGGGGGACGAGCAGTACTTC; CDR3: CASSQGLAGDEQYF
size: .; J: TRBJ2-3; D: TRBD2; V: TRBV11-2; DNA: TGTGCCAGCCGACTAGCGGGGGGGACTTCCGCAGATACGCAGTATTTT; CDR3: CASRLAGGTSADTQYF
size: .; J: TRBJ1-6; D: TRBD1; V: TRBV28; DNA: TGTGCCAGCATTACAGGGGCTAATTCACCCCTCCACTTT; CDR3: CASITGANSPLHF
size: few; J: TRBJ2-7; D: .; V: TRBV19; DNA: TGTGCCAGTAGTAGTGGGCCTAGCGTCAATCAGCGGCAGTACTTC; CDR3: CASSSGPSVNQRQYF
size: .; J: TRBJ2-1; D: TRBD2; V: TRBV7-6; DNA: TGTGCCAGCAGCTTCCCCGCGGGGGGGAGTATCTTAAAACGTTCCTACAATGAGCAGTTCTTC; CDR3: CASSFPAGGSILKRSYNEQFF
size: .; J: TRBJ1-3; D: .; V: TRBV6-5; DNA: TGTGCCAGCAGTTACATAGGGGGTGGAAACACCATATATTTT; CDR3: CASSYIGGGNTIYF
size: .; J: TRBJ2-1; D: TRBD2; V: TRBV11-2; DNA: TGTGCCAGCGAGCGGGGGGGAGCCTACAATGAGCAGTTCTTC; CDR3: CASERGGAYNEQFF
size: once; J: TRBJ2-1; D: .; V: TRBV7-2; DNA: TGTGCCAGCAGCGGGAGAAGACTAGTTCCCAATGAGCAGTTCTTC; CDR3: CASSGRRLVPNEQFF
size: .; J: TRBJ1-5; D: TRBD1; V: TRBV2; DNA: TGTGCCAGCAGTGAAATAGGGGGCCAGCCCCAGCATTTT; CDR3: CASSEIGGQPQHF